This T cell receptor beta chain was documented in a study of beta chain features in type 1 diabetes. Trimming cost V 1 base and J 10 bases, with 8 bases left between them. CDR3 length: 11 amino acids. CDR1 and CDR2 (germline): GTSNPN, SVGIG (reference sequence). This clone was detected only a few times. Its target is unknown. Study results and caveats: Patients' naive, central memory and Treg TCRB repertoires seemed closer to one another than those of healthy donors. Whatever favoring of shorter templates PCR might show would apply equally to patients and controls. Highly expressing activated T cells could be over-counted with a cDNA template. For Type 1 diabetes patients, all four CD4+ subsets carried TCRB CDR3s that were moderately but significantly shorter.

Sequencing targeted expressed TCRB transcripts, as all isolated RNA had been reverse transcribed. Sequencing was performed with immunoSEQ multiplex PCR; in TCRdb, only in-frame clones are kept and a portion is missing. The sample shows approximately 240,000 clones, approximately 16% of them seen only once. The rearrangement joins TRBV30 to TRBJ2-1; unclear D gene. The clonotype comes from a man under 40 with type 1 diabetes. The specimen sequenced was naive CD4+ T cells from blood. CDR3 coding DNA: TGTGCCTGGAGTGGGGCGTGGGAGCAGTTCTTC. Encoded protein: CAWSGAWEQFF. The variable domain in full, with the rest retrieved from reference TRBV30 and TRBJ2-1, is SQTIHQWPATLVQPVGSPLSLECTVEGTSNPNLYWYRQAAGRGLQLLFYSVGIGQISSEVPQNLSASRPQDRQFILSSKKLLLSDSGFYLCAWSGAWEQFFGPGTRLTVL.